These 29 T cell receptor beta chains were all obtained from the same sample, sequenced in a study of CD8 T cells in Susac syndrome. When the RNA was reverse transcribed, random hexamers were used with an input of about 0.5 to 1 ug. TCRdb reanalysed the immunoSEQ multiplex PCR reads using MiXCR and keeps one entry per CDR3 protein. The sample includes over 350,000 distinct CDR3 sequences, approximately 89% of them seen just once. The specimen was CD8+ T cells from PBMCs. These receptors all come from a human donor with multiple sclerosis.

This chain links TRBV11-2 with TRBJ2-4, with TRBD1 matching over 8 bases. From germline, CDR1 is SGHAT and CDR2 FQNNGV. The CDR3 is 17 residues long. V gave up 1 base and J gave up 0 bases; unmatched junction bases: 5. The CDR3 spells CASSLGIQGVAKNIQYF. As DNA, the CDR3 is TGTGCCAGCAGCTTAGGTATACAGGGGGTAGCCAAAAACATTCAGTACTTC.

The chain carries TRBV20-1 and TRBJ2-1, with 7 bases matching TRBD1. The CDR3 covers 17 residues. The germline CDR1 and CDR2 sequences are DFQATT and SNEGSKA (reference sequence). With V trimmed by 0 bases and J by 3 bases, 11 bases remained unmatched. CDR3 residues: CSARDKSRDSHYNEQFF. In DNA, the CDR3 is TGCAGTGCTAGAGACAAGAGCCGGGACAGCCACTACAATGAGCAGTTCTTC.

CDR3 protein: CASKTLSPYNEQFF. The CDR3 DNA reads as TGCGCCAGCAAGACTCTTAGCCCCTACAATGAGCAGTTCTTC. This chain links TRBV4-1 with TRBJ2-1; D not certain. Germline V gene sequence: CDR1 MGHRA, CDR2 YSYEKL. This CDR3 contains 14 residues. The V and J ends lost 7 bases and 2 bases respectively, with 12 bases between them.

The chain combines TRBV5-8 with TRBJ1-4; perhaps TRBD1 as D (5 bases). Germline V gene sequence: CDR1 SGHTS, CDR2 YDEGEE. This CDR3 has 15 amino acids. V lost 4 bases, J lost 0 bases, and 10 bases lay in between. CDR3 sequence: CASSPGGTTNEKLFF. CDR3 nucleotides: TGTGCCAGCAGCCCGGGGGGTACAACTAATGAAAAACTGTTTTTT.

This chain uses TRBV4-1 with TRBJ2-7, with TRBD1 identical over 9 bases. Germline lookup yields CDR1 MGHRA and CDR2 YSYEKL. V shed 3 bases, J shed 7 bases, and the junction held 7 bases outside the gene matches. The CDR3 covers 14 residues. DNA of the CDR3: TGCGCCAGCAGCCATCGACAGGGGGGATGGGAGCAGTACTTC. Protein: CASSHRQGGWEQYF.

This chain uses TRBV11-3 with TRBJ2-7; D not resolved. Trimming shortened V by 4 bases and J by 7 bases, and 11 bases separated the two germline ends. CDR1 is SGHNT, CDR2 YENEEA, per germline. CDR3 size: 12 residues. CDR3 nucleotide sequence: TGTGCCAGCAGCTCCCGCGATGGTGAGCAGTACTTC. Translation gives CASSSRDGEQYF.

The chain employs TRBV27 and TRBJ1-4, with a weak D call TRBD1 (5 bases). In germline, CDR1 is MNHEY, CDR2 SMNVEV (reference sequence). This CDR3 contains 17 residues. Trimming took 7 bases from V and 7 from J, leaving 25 bases between them. The CDR3 region has the DNA TGTGCCAGCACTCTAAAGAACCTAGGGGTGAGGGGTGAAAAACTGTTTTTT. This codes for CASTLKNLGVRGEKLFF.

The CDR3 loop is CASSTLKASGGETQYF. The CDR3 region has the DNA TGTGCCAGCAGCACCCTGAAGGCTAGCGGGGGAGAGACCCAGTACTTC. The gene calls are TRBV7-6 and TRBJ2-5; 10 bases map to TRBD2. V shed 5 bases and J 4 bases; nucleotides not matched to a gene: 10. Per the germline V gene, CDR1 is SGHVS and CDR2 is FNYEAQ. This CDR3 has 16 amino acids.

The V and J genes are TRBV20-1 and TRBJ2-7, with 7 bases fitting TRBD2. Germline V gene sequence: CDR1 DFQATT, CDR2 SNEGSKA (reference sequence). Losses at the gene ends were 1 base for V and 0 bases for J; bases not matched to a gene: 3. The CDR3 has 14 amino acids. CDR3 residues: CSARGLADSYEQYF. The DNA for the CDR3 is TGCAGTGCTAGAGGCCTAGCGGACTCCTACGAGCAGTACTTC.

This chain uses TRBV10-3 with TRBJ1-1; possibly TRBD1 for D (6 bases). The germline V gene encodes CDR1 ENHRY and CDR2 SYGVKD. Between the trimmed V and J ends, which lost 7 bases and 5 bases, there was a span of 26 bases. The CDR3 contains 17 residues. CDR3 bases: TGTGCCATCAACACCCCGGGACGGGGGGCAGTTTCGACTGAAGCTTTCTTT. It is translated as CAINTPGRGAVSTEAFF.

In nucleotides, the CDR3 is TGTGCCAGCAGCTTAGTGTTGAGGGGTACTGAAGCTTTCTTT. The encoded protein is CASSLVLRGTEAFF. The chain uses TRBV7-9 and TRBJ1-1, with a possible D match to TRBD1 (5 bases). Trimming removed 1 base at V and 5 bases at J, with 11 bases between. This CDR3 has 14 amino acids. The germline gives CDR1 SEHNR, CDR2 FQNEAQ (reference sequence).

This clonotype is a singleton in its sample. The J gene is TRBJ2-2, the V gene TRBV10-3, with 7 nucleotides matching TRBD1. CDR3 size: 12 residues. The germline gives CDR1 ENHRY, CDR2 SYGVKD. The V gene end was trimmed by 6 bases and the J gene end by 5 bases; junction bases not matched to a gene: 0. CDR3 nucleotide sequence: TGTGCCATCAGGACAGGGACCGGGGAGCTGTTTTTT. It translates to CAIRTGTGELFF.

The genes are TRBV13 and TRBJ2-5; no definite D call. The germline V gene has CDR1 PRHDT and CDR2 FYEKMQ (reference sequence). The CDR3 runs to 13 residues. V lost 5 bases to trimming and J lost 4 bases, with 11 bases between them. CDR3 loop: CASSTDTGETQYF. The CDR3 bases are TGTGCCAGCAGCACTGACACCGGAGAGACCCAGTACTTC.

This chain uses TRBV2 with TRBJ2-7; 7 nucleotides align to TRBD1. V was clipped by 6 bases and J by 0 bases; unmatched bases: 8. This CDR3 contains 15 residues. The germline gives CDR1 SNHLY, CDR2 FYNNEI. Here the CDR3 reads CASRDTGELSYEQYF. The CDR3 DNA follows: TGTGCCAGCAGGGATACAGGGGAACTCTCCTACGAGCAGTACTTC.

V and J are TRBV6-5 and TRBJ1-2; the D gene is possibly TRBD1 (5 bases). Per germline, CDR1 MNHEY and CDR2 SVGAGI. This CDR3 has 14 residues. V lost 5 bases, J lost 0 bases, and 10 bases lay in between. CDR3 in amino acids: CASSGQGPNYGYTF. CDR3 nucleotides: TGTGCCAGCAGTGGGCAGGGACCTAACTATGGCTACACCTTC.

The rearrangement links TRBV6-5 to TRBJ2-1; 14 bases line up with TRBD2. The CDR3 contains 16 residues. Losses at the gene ends were 0 bases for V and 9 bases for J; bases not matched to a gene: 4. The V gene's germline CDR1 is MNHEY and CDR2 SVGAGI. The CDR3 is CASSYSTSGGAGEQFF. The CDR3 nucleotides are TGTGCCAGCAGTTACTCGACTAGCGGGGGGGCAGGTGAGCAGTTCTTC.

The chain employs TRBV20-1 and TRBJ2-1; D gene uncertain. Trimming shortened V by 4 bases and J by 2 bases, and 15 bases separated the two germline ends. The CDR3 loop spans 15 amino acids. The germline CDR1 and CDR2 sequences are DFQATT and SNEGSKA (reference sequence). The CDR3 DNA reads TGCAGTGCTATTGGCCAGGATGAAGCCTACAATGAGCAGTTCTTC. Amino acid sequence: CSAIGQDEAYNEQFF.

The chain recombines TRBV7-6 with TRBJ1-3; a weak D match, TRBD1 (5 bases). This CDR3 spans 16 amino acids. Trimming cost V 4 bases and J 2 bases, with 15 bases left between them. From germline, CDR1 is SGHVS and CDR2 FNYEAQ. CDR3 protein: CASSSQDDEPGNTIYF. CDR3 nucleotides: TGTGCCAGCAGCTCACAGGACGACGAGCCTGGAAACACCATATATTTT.

The chain employs TRBV12-3 or TRBV12-4 and TRBJ2-3; D is unresolved. With 6 bases removed from V and 1 base from J, the gap between germline ends came to 11 bases. The CDR3 totals 14 residues. In DNA form, the CDR3 reads TGTGCCAGCAGCACTCTAAGGGGCACAGATACGCAGTATTTT. This encodes CASSTLRGTDTQYF.

The J gene is TRBJ1-2, the V gene TRBV6-5, with D possibly matching TRBD1 (5 bases). CDR3 length: 17 amino acids. With 4 bases removed from V and 3 bases from J, the gap between germline ends came to 21 bases. In germline, CDR1 is MNHEY, CDR2 SVGAGI. CDR3 region: CASSSYREGKGHYGYTF. The CDR3 DNA reads TGTGCCAGCAGTTCTTACCGGGAGGGGAAGGGGCACTATGGCTACACCTTC.

The chain combines TRBV4-1 with TRBJ2-7, with TRBD1 identical over 7 bases. The CDR3 is 14 residues long. The V gene's germline CDR1 is MGHRA and CDR2 YSYEKL. Trimming took 1 base from V and 7 from J; bases not matched to a gene: 7. Here the CDR3 DNA reads TGCGCCAGCAGCCAAGGACAGGGTCCTGGGGAGCAGTACTTC. It encodes CASSQGQGPGEQYF.

In the case of this clonotype: The limits of the CDR3 on the DNA are not certain, so only TCRdb's listed CDR3 is given. V gene TRBV27 combines with J gene TRBJ2-2; TRBD2, the table's D call, lacks a check against the DNA. The CDR3 region is 16 residues in length, termini included. CDR1 is MNHEY, CDR2 SMNVEV, per germline (reference sequence). CDR3 in amino acids: CASSSSFGRADGELFF.

This chain links TRBV29-1 with TRBJ2-1; D remains unclear. The CDR3 is made up of 12 amino acids. In germline, CDR1 is SQVTM, CDR2 ANQGSEA. Between the trimmed V and J ends, which lost 1 base and 7 bases, there was a span of 8 bases. The CDR3 DNA follows: TGCAGCGTTGAAGTCCGTGCGAATGAGCAGTTCTTC. Protein: CSVEVRANEQFF.

Notes on this clonotype: The CDR3 does not end in the conserved phenylalanine or tryptophan, so this is likely a read error. The chain has TRBV9 and TRBJ1-2; no firm D call. The CDR3 is 15 amino acids. V was shortened by 4 bases and J by 5 bases, with 18 bases between the two germline ends. Germline loops: CDR1 SGDLS, CDR2 YYNGEE. The CDR3 spells CASSPSPGYRYGYTV. CDR3 DNA sequence: TGTGCCAGCAGCCCGAGCCCGGGTTACCGGTATGGCTACACCGTC.

The V call is TRBV7-9, the J call TRBJ2-1; 11 nucleotides line up with TRBD2. Germline loops: CDR1 SEHNR, CDR2 FQNEAQ (reference sequence). J was trimmed by 2 bases and V by 5 bases; bases with no gene match: 8. This CDR3 has 17 amino acids. This chain's CDR3 is CASSPRLAGSPYNEQFF. CDR3 bases: TGTGCCAGCAGCCCCAGACTAGCGGGATCCCCCTACAATGAGCAGTTCTTC.

V and J are TRBV29-1 and TRBJ1-1, with TRBD1 as a possible D gene (5 bases). The V gene lost 1 base and the J gene lost 1 base, with 7 bases spanning the gap. The germline V gene has CDR1 SQVTM and CDR2 ANQGSEA. The CDR3 is 13 amino acids. The CDR3 nucleotides read TGCAGCGTTGAAGTCGGGACGAACACTGAAGCTTTCTTT. Amino acid sequence: CSVEVGTNTEAFF.

The chain recombines TRBV4-1 with TRBJ1-6, with D hard to call. Trimming cost V 6 bases and J 8 bases, with 8 bases left between them. The CDR3 runs to 12 residues. CDR1 MGHRA and CDR2 YSYEKL come from the germline V gene. For the CDR3, the DNA is TGCGCCAGCAGTCGCCAAGATTCACCCCTCCACTTT. The encoded protein is CASSRQDSPLHF.

J is TRBJ2-7 and V is TRBV29-1, with 11 bases identical to TRBD2. Losses at the gene ends were 0 bases for V and 2 bases for J; bases not matched to a gene: 3. CDR3 length equals 15 residues. Germline V gene sequence: CDR1 SQVTM, CDR2 ANQGSEA. Written as DNA, the CDR3 is TGCAGCGTTGAAGAAGAACTAGCGGGAGCCTACGAGCAGTACTTC. Translated, it gives CSVEEELAGAYEQYF.

The CDR3 DNA reads as TGCGCCAGCAGTGAGTCTGGTGAAGGGTCCTATGGCTACACCTTC. Protein product: CASSESGEGSYGYTF. The chain links TRBV10-2 to TRBJ1-2; no reliable D call. The CDR3 length is 15 residues. Trimming removed 0 bases at V and 4 bases at J, with 12 bases between. Germline V gene data show CDR1 as WSHSY and CDR2 as SAAADI.